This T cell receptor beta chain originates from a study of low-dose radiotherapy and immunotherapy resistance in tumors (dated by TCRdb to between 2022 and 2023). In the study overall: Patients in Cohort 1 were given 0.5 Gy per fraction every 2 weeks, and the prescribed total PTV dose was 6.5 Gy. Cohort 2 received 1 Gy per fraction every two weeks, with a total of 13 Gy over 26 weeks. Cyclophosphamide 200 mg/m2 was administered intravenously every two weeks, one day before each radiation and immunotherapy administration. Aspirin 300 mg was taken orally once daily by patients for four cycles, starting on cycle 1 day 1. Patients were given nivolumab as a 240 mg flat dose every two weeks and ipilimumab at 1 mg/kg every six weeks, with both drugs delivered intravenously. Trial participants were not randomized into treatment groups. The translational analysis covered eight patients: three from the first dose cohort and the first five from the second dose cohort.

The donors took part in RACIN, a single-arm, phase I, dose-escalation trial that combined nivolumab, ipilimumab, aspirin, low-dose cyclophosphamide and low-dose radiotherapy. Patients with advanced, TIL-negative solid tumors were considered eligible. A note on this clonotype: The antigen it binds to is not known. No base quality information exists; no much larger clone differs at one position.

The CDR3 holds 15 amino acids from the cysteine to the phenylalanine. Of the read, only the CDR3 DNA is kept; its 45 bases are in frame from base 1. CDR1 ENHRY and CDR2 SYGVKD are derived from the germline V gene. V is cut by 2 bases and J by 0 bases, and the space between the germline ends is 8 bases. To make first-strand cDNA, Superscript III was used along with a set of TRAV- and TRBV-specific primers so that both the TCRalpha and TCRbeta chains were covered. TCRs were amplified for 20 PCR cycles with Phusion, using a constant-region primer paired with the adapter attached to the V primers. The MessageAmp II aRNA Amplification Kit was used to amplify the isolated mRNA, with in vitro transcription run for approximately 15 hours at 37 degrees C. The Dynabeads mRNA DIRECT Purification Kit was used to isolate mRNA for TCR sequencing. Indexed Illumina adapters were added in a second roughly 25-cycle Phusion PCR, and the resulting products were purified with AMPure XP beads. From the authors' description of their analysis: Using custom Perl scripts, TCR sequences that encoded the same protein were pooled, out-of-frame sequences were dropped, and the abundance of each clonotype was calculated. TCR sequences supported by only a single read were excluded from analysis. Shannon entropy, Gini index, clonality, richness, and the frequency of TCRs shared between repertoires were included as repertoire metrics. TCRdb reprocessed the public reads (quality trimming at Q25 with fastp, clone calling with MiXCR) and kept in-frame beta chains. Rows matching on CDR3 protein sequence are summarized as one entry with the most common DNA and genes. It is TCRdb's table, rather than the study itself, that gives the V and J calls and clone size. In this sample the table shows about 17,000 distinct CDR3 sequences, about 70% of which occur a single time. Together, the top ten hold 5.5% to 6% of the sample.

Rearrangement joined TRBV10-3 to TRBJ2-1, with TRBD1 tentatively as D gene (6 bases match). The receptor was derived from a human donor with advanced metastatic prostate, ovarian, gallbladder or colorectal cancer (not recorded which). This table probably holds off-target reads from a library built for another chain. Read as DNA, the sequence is TGTGCCATCAGTGAGGACAGGTCCTCCTACAATGAGCAGTTCTTC. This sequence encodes CAISEDRSSYNEQFF.